The sequence of this T cell receptor beta chain was determined in a study of blood T cells in healthy people across ages. Study findings and constraints: A conclusive naive versus antigen-experienced comparison was prevented by the unsorted PBMCs. Diversity was higher, and naive CD4+ cells more numerous, in long-lived donors than in aged donors.

The V and J ends lost 5 bases and 6 bases respectively, with 20 bases between them. Per germline, CDR1 SGHAT and CDR2 FQNNGV. The CDR3 is made up of 16 amino acids. This clonotype was found a few times. Its antigen is undetermined. No fewer than 5.5 micrograms of total RNA were isolated from every sample. A J-beta primer mix and a sample-barcoded 5' primer were used in a second PCR of about 7 to 12 cycles. One entry per CDR3 protein, called by TCRdb with MiXCR from the 5' RACE reads. The sample yields around 1.5 million distinct CDR3 sequences, around 42% seen once. Sequencing was performed on blood. This receptor was identified in a young woman in good health. The rearrangement uses TRBV11-2 and TRBJ2-1; a possible D gene is TRBD2 (6 bases). The CDR3 here is CASSRIRLGHGNEQFF. In nucleotides, the CDR3 is TGTGCCAGCAGCCGGATCCGACTAGGTCACGGCAATGAGCAGTTCTTC.